This T cell receptor beta chain comes out of a study of blood T cell repertoires in COVID-19. Germline assignment: CDR1 SGHDN and CDR2 FVKESK. V was cut by 4 bases and J by 0 bases, with 6 bases left in between. This CDR3 has 13 residues. Participants, 18 to 89 years old, spanned under 25 US areas. Data came from immunoSEQ multiplex PCR; TCRdb stores just in-frame clones and leaves some out. The sample yields fewer than 250,000 clones, around 83% seen once. The TCR comes from a woman between 35 and 50 years old in a cohort exposed to, infected with or recovered from COVID-19 (not recorded which). The rearrangement joins TRBV14 to TRBJ1-1, with no clear D. Material: PBMCs or T cells enriched from blood (not recorded which). CDR3: CASSPRLNTEAFF. The DNA for the CDR3 is TGTGCCAGCAGCCCGAGATTGAACACTGAAGCTTTCTTT. The variable domain in full, completed from reference TRBV14 and TRBJ1-1, reads EAGVTQFPSHSVIEKGQTVTLRCDPISGHDNLYWYRRVMGKEIKFLLHFVKESKQDESGMPNNRFLAERTGGTYSTLKVQPAELEDSGVYFCASSPRLNTEAFFGQGTRLTVV.